These T cell receptor beta chains were read from a single sample in a study of read filtering for tumor transcriptome and immune sequencing. TCRdb passed the reads through MiXCR, listing each CDR3 protein once. The table includes approximately 58,000 distinct CDR3 sequences, 9% to 15% detected once. Sequencing was performed on a population of CD138-negative cells sorted from bone marrow. These receptors originate from a donor at least 40 years old with multiple myeloma. CDR3s include the opening cysteine and the closing phenylalanine or tryptophan. A D gene is named only where the DNA matches it firmly. Some rows have no size entry. The others give once, few or many, or a class for an expanded clone.

.	TRBD2	TRBV3-1	TRBJ2-3	TGTGCCAGCAGCCATACAGCGGGGGGTACAGATACGCAGTATTTT	CASSHTAGGTDTQYF
many	.	TRBV7-9	TRBJ2-3	TGTGCCAGCAGCTCGTTAGATACGCAGTATTTT	CASSSLDTQYF
many	.	TRBV28	TRBJ2-4	TGTGCCAGCAGTTTATCAGGGTCTCAAGCCAAAAACATTCAGTACTTC	CASSLSGSQAKNIQYF
many	TRBD1	TRBV7-8	TRBJ2-6	TGTGCCAGCAGCTTAGTGTCAGGGGGCGCGGTTGGGGCCAACGTCCTGACTTTC	CASSLVSGGAVGANVLTF
.	.	TRBV29-1	TRBJ2-5	TGCAGCGTTTTAGGCTTGGGGTACCAAGAGACCCAGTACTTC	CSVLGLGYQETQYF
many	TRBD1	TRBV4-1	TRBJ2-2	TGCGCCAGTGATGCAGGACAGGGGGCGCCCGGGGAGCTGTTTTTT	CASDAGQGAPGELFF
few	.	TRBV11-2	TRBJ1-2	TGTGCCAGCAGCTCGACAGACATAGAATTAACTAACTATGGCTACACCTTC	CASSSTDIELTNYGYTF
few	.	TRBV11-2	TRBJ2-4	TGTGCCAGCAGCTTAGTGAGGCTGGGCATTCAGTACTTC	CASSLVRLGIQYF
many	TRBD2	TRBV6-6	TRBJ2-2	TGTGCCAGCAGCACACTAGCGATGACCGGGGAGCTGTTTTTT	CASSTLAMTGELFF
many	TRBD1	TRBV7-2	TRBJ1-1	TGTGCCAGCAGCGGACAGGGGGGGATTAACACTGAAGCTTTCTTT	CASSGQGGINTEAFF
many	.	TRBV20-1	TRBJ1-5	TGCAGTGCTACCGTTGGGGGGTATCAGCCCCAGCATTTT	CSATVGGYQPQHF
many	TRBD1	TRBV11-3	TRBJ2-2	TGTGCCAGCAGCCGAGACAGGGCCACCGGGGAGCTGTTTTTT	CASSRDRATGELFF
many	TRBD2	TRBV19	TRBJ2-1	TGTGCCAGTAGCAGTAGCGGGTCCTACAATGAGCAGTTCTTC	CASSSSGSYNEQFF
.	TRBD1	TRBV6-2/TRBV6-3	TRBJ1-5	TGTGCCAGCAGTTACTCTGGGACAGGACCGAATCAGCCCCAGCATTTT	CASSYSGTGPNQPQHF
many	.	TRBV12-3/TRBV12-4	TRBJ1-6	TGTGCCAGCAGTCCTGTGGGGTATAATTCACCCCTCCACTTT	CASSPVGYNSPLHF
many	.	TRBV7-3	TRBJ1-2	TGTGCCAGCAGCTTAAATCCTAACTATGGCTACACCTTC	CASSLNPNYGYTF
many	TRBD1	TRBV6-1	TRBJ1-1	TGTGCCAGCACTTGGGACAGGGGGAACACTGAAGCTTTCTTT	CASTWDRGNTEAFF
many	TRBD2	TRBV7-3	TRBJ2-1	TGTGCCAGCAGCTTAAGGAGCGGGGGGGGACTTACTTCCTACAATGAGCAGTTCTTC	CASSLRSGGGLTSYNEQFF
many	.	TRBV7-2	TRBJ1-2	TGCGCCAGCAGCCACCTTTCTCAGGGCCCCTATGGCTACACCTTC	CASSHLSQGPYGYTF
.	.	TRBV19	TRBJ2-5	TGTGCCAGTAGTATCTCAGGGCGAATACCACAAGAGACCCAGTACTTC	CASSISGRIPQETQYF
few	.	TRBV18	TRBJ2-5	TGTGCCAGCTCACCAATTGGGGGCCAGAAAGAGACCCAGTACTTC	CASSPIGGQKETQYF
.	.	TRBV30	TRBJ1-2	TGTGCCTGGAGTGTATCGGACTATGGCTACACCTTC	CAWSVSDYGYTF
many	.	TRBV6-5	TRBJ1-5	TGTGCCAGCAGTTACCGCAGGGGAGATCAGCCCCAGCATTTT	CASSYRRGDQPQHF
many	TRBD1	TRBV3-1	TRBJ1-1	TGTGCCAGCAGCCAGCTGACAGGGGGTGAAGCTTTCTTT	CASSQLTGGEAFF
many	.	TRBV9	TRBJ2-5	TGTGCCAGCAGCGTGGGCGGGGACCAAGAGACCCAGTACTTC	CASSVGGDQETQYF
few	.	TRBV6-2/TRBV6-3	TRBJ1-1	TGTGCCAGTACTCGGGGGCGGGACACTGAAGCTTTCTTT	CASTRGRDTEAFF
many	.	TRBV5-1	TRBJ2-4	TGCGCCAGCAGCTTGTTTTGGGGCGCGCCCAAAAACATTCAGTACTTC	CASSLFWGAPKNIQYF
many	TRBD2	TRBV18	TRBJ2-1	TGTGCCAGCTCACCTCGACTAGCGGGGAGGAGCTCCTACAATGAGCAGTTCTTC	CASSPRLAGRSSYNEQFF
few	TRBD2	TRBV11-2	TRBJ2-2	TGTGCCAGCAGCCCGCGGACTAGCGGGTACGGCACCGGGGAGCTGTTTTTT	CASSPRTSGYGTGELFF
many	TRBD1	TRBV5-1	TRBJ1-1	TGCGCCAGCAGCTTGGGGGACAGCCGCCTCGGAGCTTTCTTT	CASSLGDSRLGAFF
many	TRBD1	TRBV28	TRBJ2-3	TGTGCCAGCAGTTTATGGGGACAGGGGGCAGCCGGGGGGACAGATACGCAGTATTTT	CASSLWGQGAAGGTDTQYF
many	.	TRBV27	TRBJ1-2	TGTGCCAGCAGCCTCTCCCAAGGGCGAATTGATGGCTACACCTTC	CASSLSQGRIDGYTF
many	.	TRBV14	TRBJ2-5	TGTGCCAGCAGCCAAGGGACTTTGGGCGTGGAGACCCAGTACTTC	CASSQGTLGVETQYF
.	.	TRBV18	TRBJ2-7	TGTGCCAGCTTGGACCACAAGGACCCCTACGAGCAGTACTTC	CASLDHKDPYEQYF
many	.	TRBV7-9	TRBJ2-7	TGTGCCAGCAGCTTAGAGGTTGGCTACGAGCAGTACTTC	CASSLEVGYEQYF
many	TRBD1	TRBV20-1	TRBJ2-3	TGCAGTGCGAGGACAGGGGGTAACACAGATACGCAGTATTTT	CSARTGGNTDTQYF
many	.	TRBV5-1	TRBJ1-1	TGCGCCAGCACCCTCCTTGGGAACACTGAAGCTTTCTTT	CASTLLGNTEAFF
many	.	TRBV6-2/TRBV6-3	TRBJ2-3	TGTGCCAGCAGTTACGCCTTAAGGGCGGGGGCCCTGTATTTT	CASSYALRAGALYF
many	.	TRBV6-1	TRBJ2-7	TGTGCCAGCGGGGGGGCCCACGAGCAGTACTTC	CASGGAHEQYF
many	TRBD2	TRBV2	TRBJ2-1	TGTGCCAGTAAGCGGGGGCAGTACAATGAGCAGTTCTTC	CASKRGQYNEQFF
few	.	TRBV5-1	TRBJ2-1	TGCGCCAGCAGCTTGACCCCTAACACCTACAATGAGCAGTTCTTC	CASSLTPNTYNEQFF
many	.	TRBV29-1	TRBJ2-2	TGCAGCGTTGATGGACAGAACACCGGGGAGCTGTTTTTT	CSVDGQNTGELFF
.	.	TRBV11-1	TRBJ2-1	TGTGCCAGCAGCCGGGGGCTCTACAATGAGCAGTTCTTC	CASSRGLYNEQFF
medium-sized	.	TRBV6-6	TRBJ2-4	TGTGCCAGCACCCTTAATCCAGGACTTTGGAAAAACATTCAGTACTTC	CASTLNPGLWKNIQYF
many	.	TRBV24-1	TRBJ2-3	TGTGCCACCAGTGACCCTACGGGACGGGGAGATACGCAGTATTTT	CATSDPTGRGDTQYF
many	TRBD1	TRBV12-3/TRBV12-4	TRBJ1-1	TGTGCCAGCAGTGTCGACAGGGGCAGGAACACTGAAGCTTTCTTT	CASSVDRGRNTEAFF
many	.	TRBV28	TRBJ2-1	TGTGCCAGCAGTTTGGCGTACAGCTCCAATGAGCAGTTCTTC	CASSLAYSSNEQFF
many	.	TRBV15	TRBJ1-5	TGTGCCACCGGGCCAGGCTGGGGCAATCAGCCCCAGCATTTT	CATGPGWGNQPQHF
.	.	TRBV2	TRBJ1-3	TGTGCCAGCGGGGAAATGAATGGAAACACCATATATTTT	CASGEMNGNTIYF
.	.	TRBV7-3	TRBJ2-4	TGTGCCAGCAGCTTATCGGGTCAAATTCAGTACTTC	CASSLSGQIQYF
many	TRBD1	TRBV5-1	TRBJ2-7	TGCGCCAGCAGCCCCGGGACAGGGCTCTCCTACGAGCAGTACTTC	CASSPGTGLSYEQYF
few	.	TRBV5-1	TRBJ1-6	TGCGCCTCTCAGACGGGACACCTCGAAAATTCACTCCTCCACTTT	CASQTGHLENSLLHF
many	TRBD2	TRBV4-1	TRBJ2-5	TGCGCCAGCAGCCAAGATCGGGAGGGGATTGGGGCCCAAGAGACCCAGTACTTC	CASSQDREGIGAQETQYF